This T cell receptor beta chain was sequenced for a study of T cells after yellow fever vaccination. A single record per CDR3 protein comes from TCRdb applying MiXCR to the 5' RACE reads. Of 95,000 to 100,000 distinct CDR3 sequences in the sample, about 5.8% were seen once. Germline V CDR1 and CDR2: MNHEY, SMNVEV (reference sequence). Trimming took 2 bases from V and 0 from J, leaving 5 bases between them. CDR3 length: 14 amino acids. This clonotype was recorded at least ten times. The rearrangement uses TRBV27 and TRBJ2-1; the D is unclear. The sequences come from CD8+ T cells sorted from PBMCs, collected 10 days after the yellow fever booster vaccination. This sequence was found in a man aged 18 to 35 who received the YFV17D yellow fever vaccine. CDR3 in DNA: TGTGCCAGCAGTTTAGCGAGCTCCTACAATGAGCAGTTCTTC. It codes for CASSLASSYNEQFF.